Listed below are T cell receptor beta chains from one sample, sequenced in a study of blood T cell repertoires in COVID-19. Generated by immunoSEQ multiplex PCR, the TCRdb table keeps only in-frame clones and is missing some. The sample consists of approximately 230,000 clones, about nine tenths of them appearing once. Sequenced: peripheral blood. All receptors derive from a young woman with COVID-19, enrolled during active disease. Each CDR3 is given with its conserved first and last residue. Some rows have no size entry. The others give once, few or many, or a class for an expanded clone.

j_call clone_size v_call cdr3_aa
TRBJ1-1 - TRBV2 CASSFQGRNTEAFF
TRBJ2-2 few TRBV9 CASSLMTGSGELFF
TRBJ2-2 - TRBV30 CAWSPGELNTGELFF
TRBJ1-2 - TRBV21-1 CASSKAGGPYNYGYTF
TRBJ1-1 - TRBV10-1 CASSESGGTGSTEAFF
TRBJ1-2 - TRBV4-1 CASAIAPVVPYGYTF
TRBJ1-1 - TRBV5-4 CASSLPRTGWNTEAFF
TRBJ1-6 few TRBV7-2 CASSLAPGRGNSPLHF
TRBJ1-2 - TRBV10-3 CAISEGDRVRDGYTF
TRBJ2-2 - TRBV3-1/TRBV3-2 CASSQSPGQANTGELFF
TRBJ2-1 - TRBV4-3 CASSQVGTGSYNEQFF
TRBJ1-5 - TRBV5-1 CASRGDRGHDQPQHF
TRBJ1-1 - TRBV14 CASSQRLTRWNTEAFF
TRBJ2-7 - TRBV14 CASSPRDSAYEQYF
TRBJ2-5 - TRBV5-4 CASSWRQGQETQYF
TRBJ1-5 - TRBV10-3 CAVSPGNSNQPQHF
TRBJ1-2 - TRBV18 CASSQGYRGDYGYTF
TRBJ2-1 - TRBV14 CASSQGLGSGDWEQFF
TRBJ2-1 - TRBV11-2 CASSLTPTGSVYNEQFF
TRBJ2-3 few TRBV7-2 CASSLVGGTSTDTQYF
TRBJ2-5 - TRBV3-1/TRBV3-2 CASSQDGLAGGPETQYF
TRBJ2-5 - TRBV28 CASSAYSSGVETQYF
TRBJ2-1 - TRBV30 CAWQEGPYEQFF
TRBJ2-2 - TRBV9 CASSPRDRGNAGELFF
TRBJ2-3 - TRBV28 CASSPWTGGTDTQYF
TRBJ2-7 - TRBV15 CATSRDQGPAYEQYF
TRBJ2-1 - TRBV28 CASSYQGVPTYNEQFF
TRBJ2-7 once TRBV2 CASSESRTGYEQYF
TRBJ2-5 - TRBV6-1 CASSEGVTQGIRETQYF
TRBJ2-1 - TRBV24-1 CATSDRLASYNEQFF
TRBJ2-7 - TRBV10-3 CAITADSRQEQYF
TRBJ2-2 - TRBV19 CASVLAGGPGTGELFF
TRBJ2-5 - TRBV5-6 CASSLPGEETQYF
TRBJ2-2 - TRBV19 CASSTTGDTGELFF
TRBJ2-1 - TRBV4-3 CASSRGTGGDYYNEQFF